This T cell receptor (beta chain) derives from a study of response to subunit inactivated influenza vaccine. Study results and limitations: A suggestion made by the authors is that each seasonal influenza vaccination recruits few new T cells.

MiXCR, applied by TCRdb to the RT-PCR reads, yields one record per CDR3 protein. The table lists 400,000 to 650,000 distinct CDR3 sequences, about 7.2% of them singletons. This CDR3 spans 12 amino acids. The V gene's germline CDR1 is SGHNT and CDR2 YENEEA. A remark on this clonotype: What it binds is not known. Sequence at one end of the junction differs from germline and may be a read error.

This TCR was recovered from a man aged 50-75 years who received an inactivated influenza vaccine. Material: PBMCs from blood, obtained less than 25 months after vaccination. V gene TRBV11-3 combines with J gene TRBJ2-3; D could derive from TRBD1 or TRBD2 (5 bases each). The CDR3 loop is CDSSSEGRTQYF. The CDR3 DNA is TGTGACAGCAGCTCCGAGGGGCGAACGCAGTATTTT.